Sequencing of this T cell receptor beta chain was carried out in a study of T cells in localized non-small cell lung cancer. This table comes from immunoSEQ multiplex PCR, and its TCRdb copy is limited to in-frame clones, with some not included. The sample carries 25,000 to 35,000 clones, about 87% recorded once. As regards this clone: Antigen specificity is unknown.

General observations from the study: Heterogeneity within the tumor remains possible, as just one region underwent sequencing. The greatest T cell clonality was found in uninvolved adjacent lung (higher than in tumor).

Trimming took 1 base from V and 3 from J, leaving 9 bases between them. Germline lookup yields CDR1 LGHNA and CDR2 YNFKEQ. The length of the CDR3 is 14 residues. The TCR originated in a male donor at least 60 years old with stage I lung adenocarcinoma. This sample comprised peripheral blood, obtained before any cancer treatment. The V gene is TRBV4-2, the J gene TRBJ1-2; D not certain. The CDR3 sequence is CASSQASDYYGYTF. In DNA form, the CDR3 reads TGTGCCAGCAGCCAAGCCAGCGACTACTATGGCTACACCTTC.